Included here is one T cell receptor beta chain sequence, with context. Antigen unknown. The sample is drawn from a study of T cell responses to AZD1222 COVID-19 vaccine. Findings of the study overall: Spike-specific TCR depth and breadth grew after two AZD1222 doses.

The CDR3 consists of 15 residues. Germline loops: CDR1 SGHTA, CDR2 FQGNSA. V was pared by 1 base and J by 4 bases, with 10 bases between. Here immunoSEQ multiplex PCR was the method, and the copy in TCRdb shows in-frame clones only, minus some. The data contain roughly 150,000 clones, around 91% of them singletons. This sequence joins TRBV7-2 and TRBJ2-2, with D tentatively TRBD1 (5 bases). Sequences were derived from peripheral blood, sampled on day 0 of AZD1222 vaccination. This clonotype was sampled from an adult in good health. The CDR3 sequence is CASSLGVGRTGELFF. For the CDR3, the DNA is TGTGCCAGCAGCTTAGGGGTGGGGCGCACCGGGGAGCTGTTTTTT.